This TCR beta chain was retrieved from a study of T cells expressing NK-cell markers. About the research overall: HCMV seropositivity characterized seven of the eight sequenced donors, and seronegativity one.

For this clonotype: Its antigen remains unknown.

CDR1 is LNHNV and CDR2 is YYDKDF in the germline V gene (reference sequence). The CDR3 has 16 residues. Study-wide results and limits: In several donors, these clonotypes also led the CD3+CD56-NKG2C+ fraction.

TCRdb re-called the 5' RACE reads, yielding one record per CDR3 amino acid sequence without DNA. Recorded for this sample: around 550,000 distinct CDR3 sequences. The chain has TRBV15 and TRBJ2-7; TCRdb indicates TRBD1, and absent DNA this call remains unverified. The sample comprised blood T cells: a sorted CD56 or NKG2C T cell subset, CD4+ or CD8+ T cells, or bulk PBMC T cells (not recorded which). This TCR came from a man aged 18 to 29 in good health. CDR3 sequence reads: CATSEPRDRDSYEQYF. The complete variable domain, with remaining parts taken from reference TRBV15 and TRBJ2-7, reads DAMVIQNPRYQVTQFGKPVTLSCSQTLNHNVMYWYQQKSSQAPKLLFHYYDKDFNNEADTPDNFQSRRPNTSFCFLDIRSPGLGDTAMYLCATSEPRDRDSYEQYFGPGTRLTVT.